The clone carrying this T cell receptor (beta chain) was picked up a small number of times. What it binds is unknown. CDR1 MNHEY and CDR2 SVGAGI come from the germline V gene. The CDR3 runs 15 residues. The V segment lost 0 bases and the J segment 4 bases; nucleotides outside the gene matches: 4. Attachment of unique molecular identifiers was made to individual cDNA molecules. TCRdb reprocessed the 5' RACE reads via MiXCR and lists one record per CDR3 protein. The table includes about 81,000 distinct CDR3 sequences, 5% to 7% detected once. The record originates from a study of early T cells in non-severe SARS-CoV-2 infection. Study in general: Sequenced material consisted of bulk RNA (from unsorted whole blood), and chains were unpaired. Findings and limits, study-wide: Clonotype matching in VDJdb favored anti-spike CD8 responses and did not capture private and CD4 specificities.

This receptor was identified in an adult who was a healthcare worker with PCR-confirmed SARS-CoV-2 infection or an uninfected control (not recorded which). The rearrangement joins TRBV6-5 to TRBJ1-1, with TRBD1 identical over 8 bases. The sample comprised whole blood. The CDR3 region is CASSYSGQVGTEAFF. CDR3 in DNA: TGTGCCAGCAGTTACTCGGGACAGGTGGGCACTGAAGCTTTCTTT.